This TCR beta chain was identified in a study of Ad26.COV2.S vaccination and SARS-CoV-2 variants. Overall study results and limits: After vaccination, reports described spike-specific CD8+ and CD4+ T cell responses as showing substantial breadth.

The germline CDR1 and CDR2 sequences are SNHLY and FYNNEI. This CDR3 spans 14 amino acids. J gave up 9 bases and V 4 bases, and 7 bases lay outside the gene matches. As to this clone: Its antigen is not known.

TCRdb keeps only in-frame clones here, not all; method: immunoSEQ multiplex PCR. The data show around 94,000 clones, over 70% seen once. V usage is TRBV2 and J usage is TRBJ2-1, with 9 bases that match TRBD1. The sample was peripheral blood, taken after recovery from COVID-19. The TCR was taken from a human donor who had recovered from COVID-19. The CDR3 protein is CASSVRTGEGEQFF. The CDR3 DNA follows: TGTGCCAGCAGTGTCAGGACAGGGGAAGGTGAGCAGTTCTTC.